What follows is one T cell receptor beta chain and its context. This clone appeared a single time. Which antigen it targets is not known. No much larger clonotype is one base removed from it; base qualities were not supplied. V ends up 7 bases short and J 4 bases short, with an unmatched junction base count of 10. CDR1 and CDR2 are read off the germline V gene (reference sequence) as MNHEY and SMNVEV. The CDR3 runs 15 residues from the cysteine to the phenylalanine. CDR3 DNA only is kept here, 45 bases in frame from base 1. This sample stems from a study of blood T cell repertoires in COVID-19 (dated by TCRdb to about 2020). Background for the entire study: Samples from collaborators originated in the United States, Italy and Spain and spanned both the acute and convalescent phases of COVID-19. The material from the prospective study consisted of cDNA or gDNA derived from T cells, B-cell-depleted T cells, or PBMCs. Subjects who had been exposed to COVID-19, were actively infected with it, or had recovered from it provided the deeply sampled blood TCRbeta repertoires that made up the dataset. The repertoires were released in a freely available public database intended as a resource for research on the immune response to SARS-CoV-2. The samples were drawn from the first 160 participants of the ongoing ImmuneRACE study and from 1,254 subjects provided by 6 global collaborators. Sample metadata almost always included a de-identified subject ID, COVID-19 status, age in years and sex. Where available, HLA class I and class II types were obtained from metadata supplied by the sample provider rather than from assay-based typing.

Results and caveats for the whole study, not just this receptor: Clinical and demographic metadata were provided uncurated, with the amount varying by source and participant.

TCRbeta CDR3 regions were amplified from genomic DNA by means of the immunoSEQ Assay, a bias-controlled multiplex PCR. Under the source paper's analysis protocol: The number of nucleated cells in each sample was estimated by amplification of reference gene primers within the assay. To quantify the absolute abundance of each unique TCRbeta CDR3 rearrangement, sequence reads were collapsed and filtered. For each sample, productive Simpson clonality was calculated as the square root of Simpson's diversity index over productive rearrangements. Drawn from immuneACCESS, this table holds only the in-frame rearrangements with V and J called that TCRdb kept. Clones are partly lost; checked studies trace under half to an unresolved V gene and leave the rest unexplained. The DNA was the basis for D and trimming; V, J and clone size are from that table. In this sample the table shows around 180,000 clones, about 74% of which occur a single time. The top ten hold 3% of the sample.

Each collaborating institution followed its own protocols to collect whole blood in K2EDTA tubes. Collaborator samples were shipped for TCRbeta analysis as frozen whole blood, isolated PBMCs, or DNA extracted from either sample type. Sample: peripheral blood. The TCR sequence derives from a woman older than 75 with acute or convalescent COVID-19. Recombination connected TRBV27 to TRBJ2-1, and 7 junction bases match TRBD2. In nucleotides, the sequence is TGTGCCAGCAACAAAGCGGGGACTTTTTACAATGAGCAGTTCTTC. Translated, this gives CASNKAGTFYNEQFF.